Described below is a single T cell receptor beta chain sequence and its context. Its antigen is as yet unknown. Primed by a sample-barcoded 5' primer and a J-beta primer mix, a second PCR proceeded for 7 to 11 cycles. The authors tagged each cDNA molecule using a template-switch adaptor with 12 random nucleotides. Every sample produced at least 3 million CDR3-containing paired-end reads. TCRdb re-called the 5' RACE reads with MiXCR, one entry per CDR3 protein. The sample carries 1.5 million to 2 million distinct CDR3 sequences, approximately 50% recorded once. Collection of 8.5 to 10 milliliters of peripheral blood was performed for each donor. This sample is part of a study of blood T cells in healthy people across ages. Study-level results: Among long-lived donors, naive CD4+ cells were more numerous and diversity higher than in aged donors.

Looked up from germline, CDR1 is SNHLY and CDR2 is FYNNEI. The CDR3 loop spans 15 amino acids. After removal of 8 bases from V and 2 bases from J, the junction contained 9 bases not matched to a gene. The sequence came from a woman aged 40 to 50 in good health. The chain combines TRBV2 with TRBJ2-3; TRBD2 agrees at 8 bases. Source material: blood. The CDR3 DNA reads as TGTGCCAGCTACGGGGCGGGGGGACCCACAGATACGCAGTATTTT. Translation gives CASYGAGGPTDTQYF.